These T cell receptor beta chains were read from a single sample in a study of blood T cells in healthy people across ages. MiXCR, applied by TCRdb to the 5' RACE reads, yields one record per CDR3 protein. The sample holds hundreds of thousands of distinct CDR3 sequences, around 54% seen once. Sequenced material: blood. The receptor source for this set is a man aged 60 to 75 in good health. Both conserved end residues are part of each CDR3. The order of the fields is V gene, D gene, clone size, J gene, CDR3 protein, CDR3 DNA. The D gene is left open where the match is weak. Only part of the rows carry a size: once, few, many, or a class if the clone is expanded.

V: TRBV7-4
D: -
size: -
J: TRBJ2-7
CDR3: CASSLSCWRYEQYF
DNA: TGTGCCAGCAGCTTAAGTTGCTGGCGGTACGAGCAGTACTTC

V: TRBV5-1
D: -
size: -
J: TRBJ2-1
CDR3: CASSLGRAGGDGQFF
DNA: TGCGCCAGCAGCTTGGGACGAGCGGGCGGCGATGGGCAGTTCTTC

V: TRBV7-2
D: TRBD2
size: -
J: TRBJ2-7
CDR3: CASRQLAGAIYEQYF
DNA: TGTGCCAGCAGACAACTAGCGGGGGCAATATACGAGCAGTACTTC

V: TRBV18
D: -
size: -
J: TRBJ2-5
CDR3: CASSRDQGETQYF
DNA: TGCGCCAGCTCACGGGACCAGGGTGAGACCCAGTACTTC

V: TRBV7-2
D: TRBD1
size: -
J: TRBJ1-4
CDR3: CASSLVGGDEKLFF
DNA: TGTGCCAGCAGCTTAGTAGGGGGCGACGAAAAACTGTTTTTT

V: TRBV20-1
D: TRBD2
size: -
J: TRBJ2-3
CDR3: CSAARLAGDVGTQYF
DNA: TGCAGTGCTGCCCGACTAGCGGGGGACGTTGGTACGCAGTATTTT

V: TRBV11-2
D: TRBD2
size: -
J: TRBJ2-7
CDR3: CASSIRRARILAGAAYEQYF
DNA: TGTGCCAGCAGCATTAGACGGGCCCGTATTCTAGCGGGGGCCGCCTACGAGCAGTACTTC

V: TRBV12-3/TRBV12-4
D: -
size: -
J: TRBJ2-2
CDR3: CASSLELLTGELFF
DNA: TGTGCCAGCAGTTTAGAACTGCTCACCGGGGAGCTGTTTTTT

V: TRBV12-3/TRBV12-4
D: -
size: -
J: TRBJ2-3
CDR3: CASSPPPSTDTQYF
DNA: TGTGCCAGCAGTCCGCCCCCTAGCACAGATACGCAGTATTTT

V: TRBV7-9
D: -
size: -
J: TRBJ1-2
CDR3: CASSLGQGFYGYTF
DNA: TGTGCCAGCAGCTTGGGGCAGGGTTTCTATGGCTACACCTTC

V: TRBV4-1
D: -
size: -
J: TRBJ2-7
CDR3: CASSQNPGLESYEQYF
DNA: TGCGCCAGCAGCCAAAACCCGGGACTGGAGAGCTACGAGCAGTACTTC

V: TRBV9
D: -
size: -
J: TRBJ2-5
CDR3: CASSVAGNGVQETQYF
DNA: TGTGCCAGCAGCGTAGCTGGGAATGGGGTCCAAGAGACCCAGTACTTC

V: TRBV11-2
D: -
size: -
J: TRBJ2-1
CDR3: CASSRRGDSYNEQFF
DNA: TGTGCCAGCAGCCGGAGGGGCGACAGCTACAATGAGCAGTTCTTC

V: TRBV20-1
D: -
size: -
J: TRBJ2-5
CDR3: CSAGGPQAWTQYF
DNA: TGCAGTGCAGGGGGACCACAGGCTTGGACCCAGTACTTC

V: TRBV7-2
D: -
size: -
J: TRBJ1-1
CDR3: CASVQGEWGTEAFF
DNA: TGTGCCAGCGTCCAGGGAGAGTGGGGCACTGAAGCTTTCTTT

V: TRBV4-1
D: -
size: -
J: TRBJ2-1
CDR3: CASSQGGSSAYRGEQFF
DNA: TGCGCCAGCAGCCAAGGGGGGTCTAGCGCCTACCGGGGTGAGCAGTTCTTC

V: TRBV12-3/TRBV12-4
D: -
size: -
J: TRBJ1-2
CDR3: CASSSTSADSWDGYTF
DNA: TGTGCCAGCAGTTCCACGTCAGCCGACTCATGGGATGGCTACACCTTC

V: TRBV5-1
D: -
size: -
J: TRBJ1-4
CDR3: CASSLGAGGGEKLFF
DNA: TGCGCCAGCAGCTTGGGAGCCGGGGGTGGTGAAAAACTGTTTTTT

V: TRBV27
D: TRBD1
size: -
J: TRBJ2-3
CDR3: CASSSGQGAADTQYF
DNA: TGTGCCAGCAGTTCCGGACAGGGGGCTGCAGATACGCAGTATTTT

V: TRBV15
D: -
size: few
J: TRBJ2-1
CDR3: CATSREGGGEQFF
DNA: TGTGCCACCAGCAGAGAAGGGGGGGGTGAGCAGTTCTTC

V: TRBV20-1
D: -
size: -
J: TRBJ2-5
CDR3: CSARDWRGGGTQYF
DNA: TGCAGTGCTAGAGATTGGAGGGGCGGAGGGACCCAGTACTTC

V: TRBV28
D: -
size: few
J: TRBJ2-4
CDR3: CATSEPGNIIAKNIQYF
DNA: TGTGCCACCAGTGAACCGGGAAACATAATAGCCAAAAACATTCAGTACTTC

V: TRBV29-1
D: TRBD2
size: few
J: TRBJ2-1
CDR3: CSAAQLAGGPNEQFF
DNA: TGCAGCGCCGCCCAACTAGCGGGGGGGCCAAATGAGCAGTTCTTC

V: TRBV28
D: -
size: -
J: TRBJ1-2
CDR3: CASRRVNYGYTF
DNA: TGTGCCAGCAGGAGGGTTAACTATGGCTACACCTTC

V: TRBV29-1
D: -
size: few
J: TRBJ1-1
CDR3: CSVRQNTEAFF
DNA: TGCAGCGTCAGACAGAACACTGAAGCTTTCTTT

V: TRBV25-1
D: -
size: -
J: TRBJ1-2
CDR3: CASSEERGGYGYTF
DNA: TGTGCCAGCAGCGAGGAGAGGGGCGGCTATGGCTACACCTTC

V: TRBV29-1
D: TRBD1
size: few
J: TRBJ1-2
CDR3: CSVGGGRARYTF
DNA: TGCAGCGTTGGAGGGGGCAGGGCCCGCTACACCTTC

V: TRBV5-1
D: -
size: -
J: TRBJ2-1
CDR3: CASSLGMDFSNEQFF
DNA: TGCGCCAGCAGCTTGGGAATGGATTTCAGCAATGAGCAGTTCTTC

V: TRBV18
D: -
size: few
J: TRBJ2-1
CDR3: CASSLLDNSYNEQFF
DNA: TGTGCCAGCTCCCTCCTAGACAACTCCTACAATGAGCAGTTCTTC

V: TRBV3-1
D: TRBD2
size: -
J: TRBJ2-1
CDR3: CASSPTSGTRNEQFF
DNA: TGTGCCAGCAGCCCGACTAGCGGGACTCGCAATGAGCAGTTCTTC

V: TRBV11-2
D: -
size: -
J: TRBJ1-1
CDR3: CASSLVGGKMNTEAFF
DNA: TGTGCCAGCAGCTTAGTAGGTGGAAAAATGAACACTGAAGCTTTCTTT

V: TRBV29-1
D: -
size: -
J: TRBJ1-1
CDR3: CSVLQALNTEAFF
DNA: TGCAGCGTTCTACAGGCCTTGAACACTGAAGCTTTCTTT

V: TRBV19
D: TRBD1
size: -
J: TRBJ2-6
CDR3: CASSSRQGWNSGANVLTF
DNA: TGTGCCAGTAGTTCACGACAGGGCTGGAACTCTGGGGCCAACGTCCTGACTTTC

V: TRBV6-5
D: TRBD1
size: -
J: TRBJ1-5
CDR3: CASSRQGAYQPQHF
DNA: TGTGCCAGCAGTCGACAGGGGGCTTATCAGCCCCAGCATTTT

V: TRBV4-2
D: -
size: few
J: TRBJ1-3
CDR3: CASSPEAGFSGNTIYF
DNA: TGTGCCAGCAGCCCTGAGGCGGGGTTCTCAGGAAACACCATATATTTT

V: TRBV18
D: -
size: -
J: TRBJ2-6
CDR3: CASSQYRESGANVLTF
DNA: TGTGCCAGCTCACAGTACAGGGAATCTGGGGCCAACGTCCTGACTTTC

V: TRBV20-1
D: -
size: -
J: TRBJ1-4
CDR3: CSAHRNEKLFF
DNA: TGCAGTGCTCACAGGAATGAAAAACTGTTTTTT

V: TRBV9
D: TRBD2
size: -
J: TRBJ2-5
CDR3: CASSREAGAQETQYF
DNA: TGTGCCAGCAGCCGAGAAGCGGGGGCCCAAGAGACCCAGTACTTC

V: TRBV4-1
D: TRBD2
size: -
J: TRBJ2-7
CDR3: CVSSQDKLAGANNEQYF
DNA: TGCGTCAGCAGCCAAGATAAGCTAGCGGGGGCAAACAATGAGCAGTACTTC

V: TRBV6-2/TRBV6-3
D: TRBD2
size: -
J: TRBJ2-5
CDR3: CASTNYPSGGSETQYF
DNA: TGTGCCAGCACAAACTACCCTAGCGGGGGATCAGAGACCCAGTACTTC